The present TCR beta chain was sequenced within a study of blood T cells in healthy people across ages (dated by TCRdb to between 2014 and 2016). With respect to the entire study: In model experiments, template switching captured about one uniquely barcoded TCR beta cDNA molecule for every two T cells. Using deep sequencing normalized with unique cDNA molecular identifiers, the study measured how TCR beta repertoire diversity changes with age. Donors were grouped into four age groups: young (average approximately 16 years), middle-aged (39), aged (approximately 67) and long-lived (just over 80). Donors of different ages were randomly distributed across sequencing lanes to avoid experimental bias. Two additional independent replicas of 1 million unique cDNA reads from the same blood draw were analyzed for two donors (one aged 18 to 29 and one aged 80 or older). Summary of the overall study and its limitations: Total diversity estimates from one million sequenced T cells were considered lower bounds and underestimates. Observed TCR beta diversity per million T cells fell roughly linearly with age, and a significant reduction was already apparent by age around 40. A strong correlation was found between observed TCR beta diversity and the percentage of naive T cells measured by flow cytometry. Since profiling was done on bulk unsorted PBMCs, naive and antigen-experienced compartments could not be conclusively compared. Because donor CMV infection status was unknown, age-related changes in expanded clonotypes were potentially confounded. The long-lived group showed more naive CD4+ T cells, fewer expanded clones and increased TCR diversity than the aged group, suggesting age selection.

This clonotype was seen a few times. Which antigen it targets is not known. No base qualities exist here, and no much larger clone lies one base off it. Systemically healthy Caucasian individuals from Russia, 35 to 40 in total and aged about 6 to 90 years, were included as donors. Roughly 9 milliliters of peripheral blood were drawn from each donor into EDTA-treated Vacutainer tubes. Ficoll-Paque density-gradient centrifugation was used to isolate PBMCs, with at least 6 million obtained per sample. Total RNA, at least 6 micrograms per sample, was extracted from PBMCs with Trizol reagent. The percentages of naive CD45RAhigh/CD27high T cells were determined by flow cytometry on a PBMC aliquot from every donor. The library was generated by 5' RACE. TCRdb records Illumina HiSeq 2500 as the sequencer. A second roughly 6 to 11 cycle PCR used a sample-barcoded 5' primer and a J-beta primer mix. A unique molecular identifier was introduced onto each TCR beta cDNA molecule by a template-switch 5' adaptor carrying 12 random nucleotides. Each sample yielded at least 3 million CDR3-containing paired-end reads. All of the RNA was converted into first-strand cDNA using the Mint cDNA synthesis kit, with a TRBC-specific oligonucleotide serving as the primer. All cDNA was treated with uracil-DNA glycosylase and then went through a first 18-cycle PCR with the universal primers M1SS and BC2_uni_R. The original methods were these. For normalization, 1 million high-quality reads were randomly selected from each sample, with every read carrying a distinct molecular identifier. Reads sharing molecular identifiers were discarded rather than binned into consensus sequences. MiTCR, run with a Q25 quality threshold and the strictest error-elimination algorithm, handled CDR3 identification, clonotype clustering and error correction. A nonparametric unseen species model with Euler transformation was used to estimate lower-bound total TCR beta diversity. TCRdb handled the public reads itself, with Q25 trimming in fastp and clone calling in MiXCR, and kept productive beta chains. Under each unique CDR3 protein, matching rows form one entry showing the most common genes and DNA. The V and J calls and clone size come from TCRdb's table, not from the authors' own analysis. The sample table lists roughly 800,000 distinct CDR3 sequences, roughly 60% of them with a count of one. About 20% of the sample is in the top ten clones.

The sequenced sample was blood. This sequence originates from a young man in good health.

The nucleotide sequence is given as TGTGCCAGCAGTGAACTACCGGGACAGGGAGGCGAGCAGTACTTC. This sequence encodes CASSELPGQGGEQYF. The rearrangement joined TRBV25-1 to TRBJ2-5, with 9 central nucleotides matching TRBD1. The end of the DNA fits TRBJ2-7 better, so the J call may be wrong. Taken from the germline V gene, the CDR1 and CDR2 loops are MGHDK and SYGVNS. The CDR3, from cysteine to phenylalanine, totals 15 residues. Only the CDR3 portion is preserved as DNA: 45 bases, with reading frame beginning at the first base.